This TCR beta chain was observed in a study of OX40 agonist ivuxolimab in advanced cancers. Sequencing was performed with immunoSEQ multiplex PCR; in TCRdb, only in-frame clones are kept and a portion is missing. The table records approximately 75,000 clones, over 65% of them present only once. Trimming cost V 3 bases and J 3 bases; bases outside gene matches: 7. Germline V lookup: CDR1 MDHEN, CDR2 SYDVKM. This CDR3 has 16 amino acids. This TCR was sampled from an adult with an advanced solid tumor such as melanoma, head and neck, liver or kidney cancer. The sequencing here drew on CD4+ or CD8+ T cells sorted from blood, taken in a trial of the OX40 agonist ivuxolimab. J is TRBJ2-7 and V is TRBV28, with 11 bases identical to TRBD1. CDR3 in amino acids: CASSFPGQGAFYEQYF. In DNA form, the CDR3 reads TGTGCCAGCAGTTTTCCAGGACAGGGGGCCTTCTACGAGCAGTACTTC.